This T cell receptor beta chain comes out of a study of CD8+CD57+ T cells in acquired aplastic anemia. All sequencing subjects had displayed CD8+CD57+ cell expansion on flow cytometry. CDR3 and TCR beta VDJ profiling relied on genomic DNA as the template. TCRdb re-analysed the reads in MiXCR, keeping a single row per CDR3 protein. Of 89,000 or so distinct CDR3 sequences in the sample, 55% to 70% were seen once. Trimming left V 11 bases short and J 6 bases short, with 5 bases between. Germline V gene sequence: CDR1 SGHTA, CDR2 FQGNSA. CDR3 length: 8 residues. This TCR was recovered from a human donor with aplastic anemia. The gene calls are TRBV7-2 and TRBJ2-7; D remains unclear. Sequenced: sorted CD4+, CD8+, or CD8+CD57+ T cells (not recorded which) from PBMCs. CDR3 residues: CALSEQYF. The CDR3 region has the DNA TGTGCCTTGTCCGAGCAGTACTTC.